This T cell receptor (beta chain) was retrieved from a study of Graves' ophthalmopathy and Graves' hyperthyroidism. Findings and caveats of the study: It was with about 71% sensitivity and just under 75% specificity that the model predicted ophthalmopathy progression. A classifier, a 13-signature model, separated ophthalmopathy from stable hyperthyroidism with more than 85% sensitivity and around 83% specificity.

Germline-derived CDR1 and CDR2 are SQVTM and ANQGSEA. CDR3 length: 11 residues. The ends were cut back, 4 bases at V and 4 bases at J, with 7 bases in the middle. Amplification targeted the TCR beta CDR3 regions, with RNA transcripts as the source material. A first-round RT-PCR used HTBI primers, followed by a second-round multiplex PCR. Each CDR3 protein is one row after TCRdb ran MiXCR on the multiplex PCR reads. This sample yields over a million distinct CDR3 sequences, of which about two fifths are seen a single time; approximately 12% belongs to the top ten. This clonotype has at least ten counts. The antigen is undetermined. Pregnant or lactating patients and those with other autoimmune diseases or uncontrolled infections were excluded. Clinical symptoms, serum thyroxine, TRAb, thyroid ultrasound and orbital computed tomography were relied on for diagnosis.

This TCR was recovered from an adult man with Graves' hyperthyroidism. What was sequenced was peripheral blood or thyroid tissue (not recorded which). The genes are TRBV29-1 and TRBJ1-2; no firm D call. This CDR3 is CSVGDAYGYTF. The CDR3, as DNA: TGCAGCGTTGGAGATGCCTATGGCTACACCTTC.